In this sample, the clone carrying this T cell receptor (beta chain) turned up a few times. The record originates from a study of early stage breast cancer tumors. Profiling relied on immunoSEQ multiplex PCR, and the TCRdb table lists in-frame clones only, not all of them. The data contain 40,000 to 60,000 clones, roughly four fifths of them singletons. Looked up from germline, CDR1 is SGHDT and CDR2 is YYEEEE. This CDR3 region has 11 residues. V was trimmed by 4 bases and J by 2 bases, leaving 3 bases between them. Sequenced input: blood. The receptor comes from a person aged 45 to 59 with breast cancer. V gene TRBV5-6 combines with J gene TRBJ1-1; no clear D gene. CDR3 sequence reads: CASSLNTEAFF. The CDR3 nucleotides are TGTGCCAGCAGCCTCAACACTGAAGCTTTCTTT.